This T cell receptor (beta chain) was captured by sequencing in a study of T cells after yellow fever vaccination. Study conclusions and caveats: Booster sampling recovered most clones from primary vaccination (96% CD4, approximately 88% CD8).

Template switching by 5'RACE produced TCR cDNA, adding a universal primer site and UMIs. TCRdb itself ran the 5' RACE reads through MiXCR, one entry per CDR3 protein. Found here are over 250,000 distinct CDR3 sequences, around 4.9% of them singletons; the top ten hold 2.5% to 4%. A few counts support this clonotype. Its target is unknown. Germline V CDR1 and CDR2: GTSNPN, SVGIG (reference sequence). The ends were cut back, 0 bases at V and 14 bases at J, with 11 bases in the middle. The CDR3 runs 12 residues. Sequencing was performed on CD4+ T cells sorted from PBMCs, taken on the day of the yellow fever booster vaccination. V usage is TRBV30 and J usage is TRBJ1-6, with D possibly being TRBD1 (5 bases). The sequence came from a young man who received the YFV17D yellow fever vaccine. The CDR3 DNA reads TGTGCCTGGAGTGTCCCGTGGGGGGCCCTCCACTTT. Its protein is CAWSVPWGALHF.